Shown below are 9 T cell receptor beta chains from a single sample sequenced in a study of cytomegalovirus exposure and HLA in healthy donors. A multiplex PCR was run with 60 Vbeta primers and 13 Jbeta primers. Produced via immunoSEQ multiplex PCR; TCRdb's table is partial and in-frame only. The sample consists of around 150,000 clones, about 80% of them appearing once. Sequencing used PBMCs. The receptors shown here come from a woman in her forties or fifties in good health and CMV-seronegative.

The chain couples TRBV2 to TRBJ2-7; 10 bases line up with TRBD2. The V and J ends lost 0 bases and 3 bases, in that order; junction bases with no gene match: 5. Germline V gene lookup returns CDR1 SNHLY and CDR2 FYNNEI. The CDR3 is 16 residues long. The CDR3: CASSEALAGAFYEQYF. CDR3 coding DNA: TGTGCCAGCAGTGAAGCCCTAGCGGGGGCTTTCTACGAGCAGTACTTC.

V and J are TRBV11-1 and TRBJ1-2; a possible D gene is TRBD1 (6 bases). V lost 5 bases, J lost 4 bases, and 14 bases lay in between. Per germline, CDR1 SGHAT and CDR2 FQDESV (reference sequence). CDR3 length: 14 residues. The CDR3 protein is CASSQDRGGYGYTF. Written as DNA, the CDR3 is TGTGCCAGCAGCCAGGACCGAGGGGGCTATGGCTACACCTTC.

V is TRBV7-9 and J is TRBJ1-3; 10 bases are shared with TRBD1. This CDR3 comprises 15 residues. After removal of 4 bases from V and 7 bases from J, the junction contained 7 bases not matched to a gene. The germline V gene encodes CDR1 SEHNR and CDR2 FQNEAQ (reference sequence). The DNA of the CDR3 is TGTGCCAGCAGCTCACCCCGGACAGGGGGGAACACCATATATTTT. It is translated as CASSSPRTGGNTIYF.

The rearrangement joins TRBV7-9 to TRBJ2-1; 8 bases align to TRBD2. The V and J ends lost 1 base and 7 bases, in that order; junction bases with no gene match: 6. The CDR3 has 15 residues. CDR1 is SEHNR, CDR2 FQNEAQ, per germline (reference sequence). The chain's CDR3 is CASSLGAGEWNEQFF. The CDR3 DNA sequence: TGTGCCAGCAGCTTAGGAGCGGGAGAATGGAATGAGCAGTTCTTC.

This rearrangement joins TRBV28 to TRBJ2-3; D perhaps matches TRBD2 (6 bases). The CDR3 totals 14 residues. Trimming cost V 8 bases and J 2 bases, with 14 bases left between them. The germline V gene has CDR1 MDHEN and CDR2 SYDVKM. DNA for the CDR3: TGTGCCAGCCGATTGGACTACTACACAGATACGCAGTATTTT. Protein product: CASRLDYYTDTQYF.

This clone was recorded only once. This chain joins TRBV7-8 and TRBJ2-5; D possibly corresponds to TRBD1 (5 bases). Germline V gives CDR1 SGHVS, CDR2 FQNEAQ. V lost 10 bases to trimming and J lost 3 bases, with 21 bases between them. The CDR3 runs 15 residues. The CDR3 sequence: CATQPQGLSKETQYF. In DNA, the CDR3 is TGTGCCACCCAGCCTCAGGGTTTGTCCAAAGAGACCCAGTACTTC. The full variable domain, with the rest looked up from reference TRBV7-8 and TRBJ2-5, is GAGVSQSPRYKVAKRGQDVALRCDPISGHVSLFWYQQALGQGPEFLTYFQNEAQLDKSGLPSDRFFAERPEGSVSTLKIQRTQQEDSAVYLCATQPQGLSKETQYFGPGTRLLVL.

This clone turned up a few times. This chain links TRBV15 with TRBJ1-5; weak D call: TRBD1 (5 bases). Trimming removed 1 base at V and 8 bases at J, with 15 bases between. The length of the CDR3 is 15 residues. Germline values: CDR1 LNHNV, CDR2 YYDKDF (reference sequence). CDR3 sequence reads: CATSRAGGAREPQHF. In DNA form, the CDR3 reads TGTGCCACCAGCAGAGCCGGGGGTGCTCGTGAGCCCCAGCATTTT.

V usage is TRBV10-3 and J usage is TRBJ1-2; no reliable D call. V lost 6 bases and J 5 bases, leaving 13 bases between the germline ends. In germline, CDR1 is ENHRY, CDR2 SYGVKD. The CDR3 has 13 residues. The DNA of the CDR3 is TGTGCCATCAGGGACGGGAGATTTTATGGCTACACCTTC. Amino acid sequence: CAIRDGRFYGYTF.

V gene TRBV18 combines with J gene TRBJ1-2; D call uncertain. The length of the CDR3 is 15 residues. V lost 5 bases, J lost 4 bases, and 17 bases lay in between. The V gene's germline CDR1 is KGHSH and CDR2 LQKENI. The DNA for the CDR3 is TGTGCCAGCTCATCAAGTTCCTCGTGGGCCTATGGCTACACCTTC. Its protein is CASSSSSSWAYGYTF. Looking up the rest from reference TRBV18 and TRBJ1-2 gives the full variable domain: NAGVMQNPRHLVRRRGQEARLRCSPMKGHSHVYWYRQLPEEGLKFMVYLQKENIIDESGMPKERFSAEFPKEGPSILRIQQVVRGDSAAYFCASSSSSSWAYGYTFGSGTRLTVV.